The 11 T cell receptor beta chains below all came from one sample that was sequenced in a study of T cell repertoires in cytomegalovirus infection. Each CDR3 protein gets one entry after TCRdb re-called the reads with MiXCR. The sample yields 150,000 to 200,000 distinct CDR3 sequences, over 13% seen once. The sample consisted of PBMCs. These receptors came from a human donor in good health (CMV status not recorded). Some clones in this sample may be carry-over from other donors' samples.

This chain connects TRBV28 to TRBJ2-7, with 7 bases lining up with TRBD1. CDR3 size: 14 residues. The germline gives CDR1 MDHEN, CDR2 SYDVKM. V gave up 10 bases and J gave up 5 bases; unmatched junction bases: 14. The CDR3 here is CANSREGAGHEQYF. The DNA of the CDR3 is TGTGCCAACTCCCGAGAGGGGGCAGGTCACGAGCAGTACTTC.

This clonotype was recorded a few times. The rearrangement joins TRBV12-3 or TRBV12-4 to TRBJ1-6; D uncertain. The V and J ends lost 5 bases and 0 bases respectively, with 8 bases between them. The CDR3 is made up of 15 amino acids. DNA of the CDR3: TGTGCCAGCAGTACCATGAGCTCCTATAATTCACCCCTCCACTTT. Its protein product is CASSTMSSYNSPLHF.

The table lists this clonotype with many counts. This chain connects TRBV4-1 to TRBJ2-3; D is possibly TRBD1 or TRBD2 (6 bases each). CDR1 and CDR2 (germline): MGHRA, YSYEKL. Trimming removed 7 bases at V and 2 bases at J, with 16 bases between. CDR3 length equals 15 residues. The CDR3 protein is CASTQGSRDTDTQYF. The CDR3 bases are TGCGCCAGCACCCAGGGGTCGCGGGACACAGATACGCAGTATTTT.

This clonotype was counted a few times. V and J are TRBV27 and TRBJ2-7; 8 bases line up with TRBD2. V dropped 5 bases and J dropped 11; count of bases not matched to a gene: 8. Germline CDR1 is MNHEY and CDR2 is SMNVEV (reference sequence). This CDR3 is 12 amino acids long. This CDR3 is CASSPRGLGEYF. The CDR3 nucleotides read TGTGCCAGCAGTCCTAGGGGACTAGGAGAGTACTTC.

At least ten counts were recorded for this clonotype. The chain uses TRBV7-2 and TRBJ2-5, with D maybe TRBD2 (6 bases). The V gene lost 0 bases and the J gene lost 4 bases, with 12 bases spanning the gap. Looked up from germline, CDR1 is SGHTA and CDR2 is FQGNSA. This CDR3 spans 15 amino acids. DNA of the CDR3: TGTGCCAGCAGCTTAGCAGTCGGGAGTGGAGAGACCCAGTACTTC. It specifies CASSLAVGSGETQYF.

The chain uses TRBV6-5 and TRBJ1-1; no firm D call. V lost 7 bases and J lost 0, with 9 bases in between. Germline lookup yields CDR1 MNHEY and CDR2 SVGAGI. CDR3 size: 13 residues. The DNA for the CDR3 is TGTGCCAGCATGAGACAAATGAACACTGAAGCTTTCTTT. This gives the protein CASMRQMNTEAFF.

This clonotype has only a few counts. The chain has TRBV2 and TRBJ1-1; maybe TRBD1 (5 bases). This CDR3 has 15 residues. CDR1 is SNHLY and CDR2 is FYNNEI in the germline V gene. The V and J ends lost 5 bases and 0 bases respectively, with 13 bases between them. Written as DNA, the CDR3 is TGTGCCAGCAGTTATGAGGGACGGGTGAACACTGAAGCTTTCTTT. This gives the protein CASSYEGRVNTEAFF.

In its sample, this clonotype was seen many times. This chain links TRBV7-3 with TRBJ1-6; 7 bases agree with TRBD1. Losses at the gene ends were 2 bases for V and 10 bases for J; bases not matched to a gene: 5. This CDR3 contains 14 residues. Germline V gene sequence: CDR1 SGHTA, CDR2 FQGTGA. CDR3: CASSLGQVGSPLHF. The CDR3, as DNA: TGTGCCAGCAGCTTAGGACAGGTCGGATCACCCCTCCACTTT.

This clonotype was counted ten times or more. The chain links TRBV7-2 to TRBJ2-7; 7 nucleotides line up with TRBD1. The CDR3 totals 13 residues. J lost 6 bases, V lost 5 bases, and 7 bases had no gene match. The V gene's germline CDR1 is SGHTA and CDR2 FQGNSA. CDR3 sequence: CASSPGGVSEQYF. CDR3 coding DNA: TGTGCCAGCAGCCCAGGGGGAGTCTCCGAGCAGTACTTC.

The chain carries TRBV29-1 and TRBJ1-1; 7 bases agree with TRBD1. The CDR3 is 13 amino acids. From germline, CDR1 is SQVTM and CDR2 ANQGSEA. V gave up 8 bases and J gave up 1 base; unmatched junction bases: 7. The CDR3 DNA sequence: TGCAGCCTCACAGGGGCCGCGAACACTGAAGCTTTCTTT. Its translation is CSLTGAANTEAFF.

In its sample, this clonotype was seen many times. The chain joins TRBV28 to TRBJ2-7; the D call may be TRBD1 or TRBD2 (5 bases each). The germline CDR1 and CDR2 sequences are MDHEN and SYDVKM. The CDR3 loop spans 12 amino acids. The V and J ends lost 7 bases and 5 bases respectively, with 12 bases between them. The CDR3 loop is CASNQMGDEQYF. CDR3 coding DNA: TGTGCCAGCAACCAAATGGGGGACGAGCAGTACTTC.